A single sample is the source of the 20 T cell receptor beta chains below, sequenced in a study of blood T cell repertoires in COVID-19. Libraries were prepared by immunoSEQ multiplex PCR; TCRdb keeps only in-frame clonotypes and omits some of them. The data show 250,000 or so clones, around 90% seen once. The sequenced material came from peripheral blood. Source of these receptors: an older woman with COVID-19, enrolled during active disease.

The chain carries TRBV28 and TRBJ1-2, with D perhaps TRBD1 (5 bases). The CDR3 consists of 13 residues. Germline V gene sequence: CDR1 MDHEN, CDR2 SYDVKM. The V end lost 3 bases, the J end lost 2 bases, and 7 bases lay between the germline ends. The CDR3 region has the DNA TGTGCCAGCAGTTTGAACAGGAACTATGGCTACACCTTC. It translates to CASSLNRNYGYTF.

This chain uses TRBV7-2 with TRBJ2-3; D not certain. This CDR3 spans 15 amino acids. Trimming cost V 6 bases and J 4 bases, with 17 bases left between them. Per the germline V gene, CDR1 is SGHTA and CDR2 is FQGNSA. The DNA of the CDR3 is TGTGCCAGCAGACGTCACGGCGGAGTGCCAGATACGCAGTATTTT. This gives the protein CASRRHGGVPDTQYF.

V usage is TRBV12-5 and J usage is TRBJ1-5; 7 bases are a match to TRBD1. The CDR3 loop spans 16 amino acids. Per the germline V gene, CDR1 is LGHNT and CDR2 is FRNRAP. The J segment lost 6 bases and the V segment lost 7 bases, leaving 15 bases of the junction unmatched. The CDR3 here is CASASQTGTGSQPQHF. The CDR3 DNA reads as TGTGCTAGTGCCTCACAGACAGGGACGGGGTCTCAGCCCCAGCATTTT.

CDR3 bases: TGTGCCAGCAGCCAGGGGAGTGGTGGCTATGGCTACACCTTC. Its translation is CASSQGSGGYGYTF. This sequence joins TRBV7-6 and TRBJ1-2; TRBD1 is a possible D gene (6 bases). The germline gives CDR1 SGHVS, CDR2 FNYEAQ. The CDR3 sequence is 14 residues long. The V end lost 5 bases, the J end lost 4 bases, and 14 bases lay between the germline ends.

This clone was counted only a few times. This rearrangement joins TRBV5-6 to TRBJ2-7; 10 bases align to TRBD2. Germline values: CDR1 SGHDT, CDR2 YYEEEE. Trimming cost V 0 bases and J 3 bases; bases outside gene matches: 6. The CDR3 has 16 residues. CDR3 DNA: TGTGCCAGCAGCTTGGGACTAGCGGGTGGCTACTACGAGCAGTACTTC. The encoded protein is CASSLGLAGGYYEQYF.

The chain joins TRBV24-1 to TRBJ1-5, with a tentative D call TRBD1 (6 bases). Looked up from germline, CDR1 is KGHDR and CDR2 is SFDVKD. The length of the CDR3 is 15 residues. Trimming pared 5 bases from V and 6 bases from J, leaving 16 bases between. The CDR3 DNA is TGTGCCACCAGTGCAGGACAGCTAGCCGCTCAGCCCCAGCATTTT. As protein: CATSAGQLAAQPQHF.

This clone was picked up a small number of times. This chain links TRBV9 with TRBJ2-1; D is perhaps TRBD2 (6 bases). CDR1 is SGDLS, CDR2 YYNGEE, per germline. Trimming stripped 0 bases from V and 10 bases from J, with 14 bases between. The CDR3 is 14 amino acids. The CDR3 coding sequence is TGTGCCAGCAGCGTAGGGCCCAACGGAGGGGAGCAGTTCTTC. This encodes CASSVGPNGGEQFF.

CDR3 DNA: TGTGCCAGCAGCTTGCCCCGGACAGGGGTTGGCTATGGCTACACCTTC. Translation: CASSLPRTGVGYGYTF. The rearrangement joins TRBV5-6 to TRBJ1-2; 9 positions agree with TRBD1. Germline-derived CDR1 and CDR2 are SGHDT and YYEEEE. The CDR3 has 16 residues. The V segment lost 1 base and the J segment 4 bases; nucleotides outside the gene matches: 8.

The CDR3 region is CASLMWGTSTDTQYF. The CDR3 nucleotides are TGTGCCAGCCTTATGTGGGGGACTAGCACAGATACGCAGTATTTT. This chain joins TRBV27 and TRBJ2-3; tentative D call: TRBD2 (6 bases). CDR3 length: 15 amino acids. Looked up from germline, CDR1 is MNHEY and CDR2 is SMNVEV (reference sequence). The V and J ends lost 8 bases and 0 bases respectively, with 15 bases between them.

In DNA form, the CDR3 reads TGTGCTAGTGCCTTGGGACAGGGCGCGTGGGCTTTCTTT. It yields the protein CASALGQGAWAFF. This sequence joins TRBV12-5 and TRBJ1-1; 9 bases are a match to TRBD1. The CDR3 spans 13 residues. From germline, CDR1 is LGHNT and CDR2 FRNRAP. V lost 7 bases, J lost 11 bases, and 11 bases stayed unmatched.

The genes are TRBV3-1 (or the pseudogene TRBV3-2) and TRBJ1-4; D unresolved. Germline loops: CDR1 LGHDT, CDR2 YNNKEL (reference sequence). The CDR3 spans 16 residues. Trimming shortened V by 0 bases and J by 5 bases, and 13 bases separated the two germline ends. CDR3 sequence reads: CASSQEGRTGNEKLFF. CDR3 coding DNA: TGTGCCAGCAGCCAAGAAGGGAGGACGGGGAATGAAAAACTGTTTTTT.

This clone was found a few times. This rearrangement joins TRBV27 to TRBJ2-7; 14 bases line up with TRBD2. J gave up 2 bases and V 7 bases, and 22 bases lay outside the gene matches. The CDR3 runs to 21 residues. Germline V gene lookup returns CDR1 MNHEY and CDR2 SMNVEV (reference sequence). The CDR3, as DNA: TGTGCCAGCACCACCCGTGCGAGGGGACTAGCGGGAGCCGGGGTTGCCTACGAGCAGTACTTC. Its translation: CASTTRARGLAGAGVAYEQYF.

V is TRBV24-1 and J is TRBJ2-5; 7 positions agree with TRBD2. Losses at the gene ends were 2 bases for V and 5 bases for J; bases not matched to a gene: 7. Germline V CDR1 and CDR2: KGHDR, SFDVKD. The CDR3 length is 15 residues. CDR3 in DNA: TGTGCCACCAGTGATTCTGACGGGGGGAGGGAGACCCAGTACTTC. It encodes CATSDSDGGRETQYF.

This clone was picked up one time. CDR3 loop: CASSLDVGVYEQYF. The CDR3 region has the DNA TGTGCCAGCAGCTTAGATGTGGGCGTCTACGAGCAGTACTTC. The chain combines TRBV7-9 with TRBJ2-7, with no clear D. Germline loops: CDR1 SEHNR, CDR2 FQNEAQ (reference sequence). There are 14 residues in the CDR3. Trimming shortened V by 1 base and J by 3 bases, and 10 bases separated the two germline ends. Full variable domain (outside the CDR3, taken from reference TRBV7-9 and TRBJ2-7): DTGVSQNPRHKITKRGQNVTFRCDPISEHNRLYWYRQTLGQGPEFLTYFQNEAQLEKSRLLSDRFSAERPKGSFSTLEIQRTEQGDSAMYLCASSLDVGVYEQYFGPGTRLTVT.

The chain carries TRBV6-2 or TRBV6-3 and TRBJ1-1, with unresolved D. Trimming shortened V by 6 bases and J by 12 bases, and 14 bases separated the two germline ends. CDR1 and CDR2 from the germline V gene are MNHEY and SVGEGT. This CDR3 is 11 amino acids long. The CDR3 spells CASSAPARPFF. CDR3 bases: TGTGCCAGCAGCGCCCCCGCGCGGCCTTTCTTT.

CDR3 in amino acids: CSASGLSSGRPRPYEQYF. Written as DNA, the CDR3 is TGCAGTGCTAGTGGTCTCTCTAGCGGGAGACCCAGACCCTACGAGCAGTACTTC. The J gene is TRBJ2-7, the V gene TRBV20-1, with 10 positions matching TRBD2. CDR1 DFQATT and CDR2 SNEGSKA come from the germline V gene (reference sequence). This CDR3 spans 18 amino acids. V lost 3 bases and J lost 2; bases outside the gene matches: 16.

The J gene is TRBJ2-7, the V gene TRBV7-2; the match to TRBD2 covers 16 bases. The CDR3 is 17 amino acids. The germline V gene encodes CDR1 SGHTA and CDR2 FQGNSA. J lost 1 base, V lost 5 bases, and 5 bases had no gene match. The chain's CDR3 is CASSPPGLAGGSYEQYF. CDR3 sequence (DNA): TGTGCCAGCAGCCCGCCGGGACTAGCGGGAGGGTCCTACGAGCAGTACTTC. Full variable domain (rest looked up from reference TRBV7-2 and TRBJ2-7): GAGVSQSPSNKVTEKGKDVELRCDPISGHTALYWYRQSLGQGLEFLIYFQGNSAPDKSGLPSDRFSAERTGGSVSTLTIQRTQQEDSAVYLCASSPPGLAGGSYEQYFGPGTRLTVT.

The V call is TRBV7-9, the J call TRBJ2-2; maybe TRBD2 (7 bases). V was shortened by 4 bases and J by 1 base, with 13 bases between the two germline ends. CDR3 size: 16 residues. Germline V gene lookup returns CDR1 SEHNR and CDR2 FQNEAQ (reference sequence). In DNA form, the CDR3 reads TGTGCCAGCAGCTCCCTGCGGGGGCGGAACACCGGGGAGCTGTTTTTT. Translated, it gives CASSSLRGRNTGELFF.

J is TRBJ2-2 and V is TRBV18; D gene unclear. Germline V gene lookup returns CDR1 KGHSH and CDR2 LQKENI. The CDR3 totals 15 residues. V dropped 3 bases and J dropped 5 bases, with 13 bases sitting between them. CDR3 in DNA: TGTGCCAGCTCACCCCGGCCTAGGTGGACCGGGGAGCTGTTTTTT. Amino acid sequence: CASSPRPRWTGELFF.

The chain employs TRBV5-1 and TRBJ2-7; 12 bases are shared with TRBD2. The germline V gene encodes CDR1 SGHRS and CDR2 YFSETQ. The CDR3 spans 16 residues. J lost 5 bases, V lost 4 bases, and 10 bases had no gene match. CDR3 amino acids: CASSTNGLAGIDEQYF. CDR3 in DNA: TGCGCCAGCAGCACAAACGGACTAGCGGGAATCGACGAGCAGTACTTC.